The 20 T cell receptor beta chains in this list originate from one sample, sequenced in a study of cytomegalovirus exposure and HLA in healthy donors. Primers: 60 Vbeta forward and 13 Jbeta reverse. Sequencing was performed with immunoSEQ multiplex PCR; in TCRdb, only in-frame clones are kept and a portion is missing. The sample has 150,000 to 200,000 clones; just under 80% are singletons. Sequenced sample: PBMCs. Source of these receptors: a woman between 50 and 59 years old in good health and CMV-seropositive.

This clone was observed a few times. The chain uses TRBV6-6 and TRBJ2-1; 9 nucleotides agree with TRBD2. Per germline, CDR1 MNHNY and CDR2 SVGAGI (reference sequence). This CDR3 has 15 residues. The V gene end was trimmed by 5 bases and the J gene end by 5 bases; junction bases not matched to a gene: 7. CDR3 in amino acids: CASSLQRGEDNEQFF. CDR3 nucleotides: TGTGCCAGCAGTCTCCAGCGGGGGGAAGACAATGAGCAGTTCTTC.

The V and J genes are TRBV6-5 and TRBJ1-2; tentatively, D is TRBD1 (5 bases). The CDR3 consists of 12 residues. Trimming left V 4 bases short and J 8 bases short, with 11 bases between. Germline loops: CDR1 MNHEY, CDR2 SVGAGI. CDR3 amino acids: CASSSGSLGYTF. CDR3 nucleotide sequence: TGTGCCAGCAGTTCAGGGTCCCTCGGCTACACCTTC.

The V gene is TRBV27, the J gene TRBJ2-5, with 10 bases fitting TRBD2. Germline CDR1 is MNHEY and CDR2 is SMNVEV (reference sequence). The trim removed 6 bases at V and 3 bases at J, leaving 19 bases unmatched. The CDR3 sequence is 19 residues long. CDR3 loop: CASSRSGVLAGIREETQYF. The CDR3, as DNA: TGTGCCAGCAGCCGATCAGGTGTACTAGCGGGGATCAGGGAAGAGACCCAGTACTTC.

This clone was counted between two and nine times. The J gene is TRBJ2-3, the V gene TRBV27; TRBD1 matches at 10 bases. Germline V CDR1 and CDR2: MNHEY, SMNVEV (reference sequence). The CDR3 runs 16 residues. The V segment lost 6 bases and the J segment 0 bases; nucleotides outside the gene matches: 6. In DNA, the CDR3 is TGTGCCAGCAGACTTGGGGACAGGGGAAGCACAGATACGCAGTATTTT. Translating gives CASRLGDRGSTDTQYF.

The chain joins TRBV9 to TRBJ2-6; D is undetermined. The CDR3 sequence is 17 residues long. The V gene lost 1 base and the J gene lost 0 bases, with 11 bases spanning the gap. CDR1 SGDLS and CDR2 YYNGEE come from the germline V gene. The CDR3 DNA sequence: TGTGCCAGCAGCGTACTCAGGCAGTCCTCTGGGGCCAACGTCCTGACTTTC. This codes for CASSVLRQSSGANVLTF.

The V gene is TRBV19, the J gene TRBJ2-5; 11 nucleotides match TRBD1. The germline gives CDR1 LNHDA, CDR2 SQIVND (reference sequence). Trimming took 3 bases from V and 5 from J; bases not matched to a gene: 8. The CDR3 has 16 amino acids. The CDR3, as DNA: TGTGCCAGTAGTATGAGGACAGGGGGCCTTGGGGAGACCCAGTACTTC. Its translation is CASSMRTGGLGETQYF.

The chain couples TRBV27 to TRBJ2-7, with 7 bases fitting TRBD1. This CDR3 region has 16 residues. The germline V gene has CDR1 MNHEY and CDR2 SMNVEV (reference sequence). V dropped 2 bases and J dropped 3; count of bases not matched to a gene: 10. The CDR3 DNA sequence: TGTGCCAGCAGTTTAGGGGGACAGACACTCTTCTACGAGCAGTACTTC. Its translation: CASSLGGQTLFYEQYF.

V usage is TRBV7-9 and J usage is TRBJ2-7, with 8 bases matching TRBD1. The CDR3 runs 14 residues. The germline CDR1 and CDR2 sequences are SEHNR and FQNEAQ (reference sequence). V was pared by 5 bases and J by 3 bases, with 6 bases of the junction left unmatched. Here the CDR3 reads CASSTRQGFYEQYF. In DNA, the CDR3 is TGTGCCAGCAGCACTCGACAGGGGTTCTACGAGCAGTACTTC.

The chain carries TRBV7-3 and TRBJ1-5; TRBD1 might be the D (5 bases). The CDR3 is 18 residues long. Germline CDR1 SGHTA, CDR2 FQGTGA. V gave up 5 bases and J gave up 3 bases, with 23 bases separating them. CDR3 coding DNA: TGTGCCAGCAGCGCCCCCGACAGAAGTTCCCTAAACAATCAGCCCCAGCATTTT. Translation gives CASSAPDRSSLNNQPQHF.

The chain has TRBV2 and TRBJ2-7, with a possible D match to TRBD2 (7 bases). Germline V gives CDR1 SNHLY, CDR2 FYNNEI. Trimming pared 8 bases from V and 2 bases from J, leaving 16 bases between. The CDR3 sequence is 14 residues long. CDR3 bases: TGTGCCAGCTTGGGGGAGGGGACAACCTACGAGCAGTACTTC. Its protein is CASLGEGTTYEQYF.

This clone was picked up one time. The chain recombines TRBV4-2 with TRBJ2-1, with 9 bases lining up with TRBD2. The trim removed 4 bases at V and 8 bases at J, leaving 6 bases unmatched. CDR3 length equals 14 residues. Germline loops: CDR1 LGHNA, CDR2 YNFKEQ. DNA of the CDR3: TGTGCCAGCAGCCCGGGACTAGCCTTCGATGAGCAGTTCTTC. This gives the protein CASSPGLAFDEQFF.

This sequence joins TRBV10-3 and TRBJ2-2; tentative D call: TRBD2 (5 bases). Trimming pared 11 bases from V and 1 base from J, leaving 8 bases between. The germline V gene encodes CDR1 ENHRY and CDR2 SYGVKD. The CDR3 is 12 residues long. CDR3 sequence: CAGGENTGELFF. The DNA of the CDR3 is TGTGCCGGAGGTGAGAACACCGGGGAGCTGTTTTTT.

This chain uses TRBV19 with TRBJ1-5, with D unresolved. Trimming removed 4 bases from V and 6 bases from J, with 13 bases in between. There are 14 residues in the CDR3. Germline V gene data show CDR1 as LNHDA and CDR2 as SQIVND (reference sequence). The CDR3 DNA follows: TGTGCCAGTAGTAGAGTTACGAATGGTCAGCCCCAGCATTTT. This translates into CASSRVTNGQPQHF.

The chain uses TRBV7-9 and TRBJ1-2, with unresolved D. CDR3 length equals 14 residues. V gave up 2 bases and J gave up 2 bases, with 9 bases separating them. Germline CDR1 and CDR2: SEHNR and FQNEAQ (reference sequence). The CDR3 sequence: CASSLPIQNYGYTF. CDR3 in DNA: TGTGCCAGCAGCTTACCCATTCAAAACTATGGCTACACCTTC.

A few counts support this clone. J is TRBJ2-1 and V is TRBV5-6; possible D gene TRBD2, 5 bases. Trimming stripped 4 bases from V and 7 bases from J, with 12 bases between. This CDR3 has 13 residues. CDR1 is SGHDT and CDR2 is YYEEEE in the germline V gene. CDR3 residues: CASSLLDRNEQFF. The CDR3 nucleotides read TGTGCCAGCAGCCTACTAGATAGGAATGAGCAGTTCTTC. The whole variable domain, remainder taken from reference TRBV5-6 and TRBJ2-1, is DAGVTQSPTHLIKTRGQQVTLRCSPKSGHDTVSWYQQALGQGPQFIFQYYEEEERQRGNFPDRFSGHQFPNYSSELNVNALLLGDSALYLCASSLLDRNEQFFGPGTRLTVL.

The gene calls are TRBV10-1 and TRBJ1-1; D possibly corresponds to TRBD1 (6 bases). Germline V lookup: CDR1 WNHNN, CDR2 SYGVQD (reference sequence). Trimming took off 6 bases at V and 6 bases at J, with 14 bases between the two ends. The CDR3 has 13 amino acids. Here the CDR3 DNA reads TGCGCCAGCAGCGGTACAGGGTCGGCTGAAGCTTTCTTT. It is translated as CASSGTGSAEAFF.

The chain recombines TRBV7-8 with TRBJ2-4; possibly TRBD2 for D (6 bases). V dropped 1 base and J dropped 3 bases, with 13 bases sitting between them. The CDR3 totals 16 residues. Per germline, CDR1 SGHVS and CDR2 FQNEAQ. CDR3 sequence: CASSLVSRRGKNIQYF. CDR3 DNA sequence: TGTGCCAGCAGCTTAGTAAGCCGGCGGGGCAAAAACATTCAGTACTTC.

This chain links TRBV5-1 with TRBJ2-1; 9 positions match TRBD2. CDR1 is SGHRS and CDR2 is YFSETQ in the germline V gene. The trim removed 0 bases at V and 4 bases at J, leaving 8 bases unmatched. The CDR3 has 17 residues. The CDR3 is CASSLGFLAGSYNEQFF. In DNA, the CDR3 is TGCGCCAGCAGCTTGGGATTCCTAGCGGGGTCTTACAATGAGCAGTTCTTC.

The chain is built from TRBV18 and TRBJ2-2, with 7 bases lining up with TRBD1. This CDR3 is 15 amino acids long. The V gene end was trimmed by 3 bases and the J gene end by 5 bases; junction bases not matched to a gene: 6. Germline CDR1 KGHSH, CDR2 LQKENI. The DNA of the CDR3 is TGTGCCAGCTCACCCGGACAGGTTCGGACCGGGGAGCTGTTTTTT. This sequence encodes CASSPGQVRTGELFF.

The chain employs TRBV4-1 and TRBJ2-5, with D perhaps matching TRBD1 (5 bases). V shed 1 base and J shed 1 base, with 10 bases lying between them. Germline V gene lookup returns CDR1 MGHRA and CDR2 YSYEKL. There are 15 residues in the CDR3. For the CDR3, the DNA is TGCGCCAGCAGCCAAGGGTACCAGGGCCAAGAGACCCAGTACTTC. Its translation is CASSQGYQGQETQYF.